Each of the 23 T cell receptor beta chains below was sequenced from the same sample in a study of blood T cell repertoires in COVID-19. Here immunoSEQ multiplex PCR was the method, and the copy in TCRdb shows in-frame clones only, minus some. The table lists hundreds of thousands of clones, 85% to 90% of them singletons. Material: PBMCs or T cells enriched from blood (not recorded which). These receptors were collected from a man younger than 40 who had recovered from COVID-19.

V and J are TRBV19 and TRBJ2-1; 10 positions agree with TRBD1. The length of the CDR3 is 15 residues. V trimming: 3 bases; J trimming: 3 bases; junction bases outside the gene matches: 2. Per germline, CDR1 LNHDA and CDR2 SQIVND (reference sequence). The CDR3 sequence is CASSIRTGGYNEQFF. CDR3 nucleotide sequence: TGTGCCAGTAGTATCCGGACAGGGGGCTACAATGAGCAGTTCTTC.

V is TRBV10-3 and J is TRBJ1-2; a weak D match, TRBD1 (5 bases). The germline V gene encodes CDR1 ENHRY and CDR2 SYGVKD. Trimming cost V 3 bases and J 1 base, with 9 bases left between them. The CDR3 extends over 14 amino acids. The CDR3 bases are TGTGCCATCAGTGATGGGGGAGGTAACTATGGCTACACCTTC. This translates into CAISDGGGNYGYTF.

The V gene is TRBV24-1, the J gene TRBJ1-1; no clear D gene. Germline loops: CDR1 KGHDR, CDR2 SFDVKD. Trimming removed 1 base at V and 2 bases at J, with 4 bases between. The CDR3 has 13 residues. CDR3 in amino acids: CATSDFINTEAFF. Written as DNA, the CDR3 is TGTGCCACCAGTGATTTTATAAACACTGAAGCTTTCTTT.

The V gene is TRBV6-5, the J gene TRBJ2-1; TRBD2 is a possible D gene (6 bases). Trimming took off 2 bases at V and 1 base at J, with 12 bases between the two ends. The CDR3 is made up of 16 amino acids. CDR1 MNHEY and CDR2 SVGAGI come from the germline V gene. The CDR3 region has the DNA TGTGCCAGCAGTTACGCTAGCGATTGGTCCTACAATGAGCAGTTCTTC. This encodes CASSYASDWSYNEQFF.

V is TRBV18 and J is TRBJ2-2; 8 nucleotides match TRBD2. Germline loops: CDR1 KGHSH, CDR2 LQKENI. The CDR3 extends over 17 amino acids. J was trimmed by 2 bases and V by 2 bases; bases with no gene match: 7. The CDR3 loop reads CASSPWASGSNTGELFF. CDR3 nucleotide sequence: TGTGCCAGCTCACCATGGGCCAGCGGGAGTAACACCGGGGAGCTGTTTTTT.

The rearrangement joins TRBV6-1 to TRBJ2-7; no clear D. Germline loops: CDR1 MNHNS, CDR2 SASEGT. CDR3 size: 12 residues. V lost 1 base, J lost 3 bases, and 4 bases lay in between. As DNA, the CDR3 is TGTGCCAGCAGTGAAGATAACTACGAGCAGTACTTC. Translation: CASSEDNYEQYF.

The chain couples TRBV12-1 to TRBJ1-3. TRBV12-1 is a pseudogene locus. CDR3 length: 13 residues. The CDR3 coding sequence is TGTGCCAGCGCGCGGCGGGGGGGAGACACCATATATTTT. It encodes CASARRGGDTIYF.

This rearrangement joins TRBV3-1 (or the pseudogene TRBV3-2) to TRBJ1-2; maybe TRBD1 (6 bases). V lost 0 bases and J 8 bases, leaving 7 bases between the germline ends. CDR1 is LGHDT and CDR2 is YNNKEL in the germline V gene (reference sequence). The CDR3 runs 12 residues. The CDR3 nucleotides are TGTGCCAGCAGCCAAGACAGGGGAGGCTACACCTTC. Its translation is CASSQDRGGYTF.

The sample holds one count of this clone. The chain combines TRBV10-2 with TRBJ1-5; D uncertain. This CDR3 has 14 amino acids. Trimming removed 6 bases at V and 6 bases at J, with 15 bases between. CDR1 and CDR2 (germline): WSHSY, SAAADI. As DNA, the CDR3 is TGCGCCAGCAGCTTCTCCATTCATAGTCAGCCCCAGCATTTT. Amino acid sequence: CASSFSIHSQPQHF.

The CDR3 bases are TGTGCCAGCAGTTCCTACAGGGGGCATCCTAACTATGGCTACACCTTC. It codes for CASSSYRGHPNYGYTF. The V gene is TRBV28, the J gene TRBJ1-2; TRBD1 matches at 9 bases. J was trimmed by 0 bases and V by 4 bases; bases with no gene match: 6. The germline V gene encodes CDR1 MDHEN and CDR2 SYDVKM. This CDR3 contains 16 residues.

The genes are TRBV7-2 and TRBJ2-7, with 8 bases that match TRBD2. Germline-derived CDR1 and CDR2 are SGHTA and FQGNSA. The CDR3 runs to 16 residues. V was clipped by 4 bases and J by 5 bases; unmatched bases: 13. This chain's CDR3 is CASSSSRAGVPNEQYF. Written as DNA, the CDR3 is TGTGCCAGCAGCTCCTCCAGAGCGGGAGTCCCCAACGAGCAGTACTTC.

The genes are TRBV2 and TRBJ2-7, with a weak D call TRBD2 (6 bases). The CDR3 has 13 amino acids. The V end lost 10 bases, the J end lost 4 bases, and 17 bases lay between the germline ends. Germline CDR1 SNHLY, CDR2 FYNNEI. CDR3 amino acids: CATKGLQKYEQYF. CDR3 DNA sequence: TGTGCCACCAAGGGACTCCAAAAGTACGAGCAGTACTTC.

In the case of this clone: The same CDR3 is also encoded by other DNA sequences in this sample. The CDR3 nucleotides read TGTGCCAGCAGCCCCGGGACTAGCATCTCCTACGAGCAGTACTTC. It yields the protein CASSPGTSISYEQYF. V is TRBV28 and J is TRBJ2-7, with 9 bases that match TRBD2. The CDR3 is made up of 15 amino acids. J was trimmed by 0 bases and V by 6 bases; bases with no gene match: 6. Per germline, CDR1 MDHEN and CDR2 SYDVKM. Full variable domain (missing parts from reference TRBV28 and TRBJ2-7): DVKVTQSSRYLVKRTGEKVFLECVQDMDHENMFWYRQDPGLGLRLIYFSYDVKMKEKGDIPEGYSVSREKKERFSLILESASTNQTSMYLCASSPGTSISYEQYFGPGTRLTVT.

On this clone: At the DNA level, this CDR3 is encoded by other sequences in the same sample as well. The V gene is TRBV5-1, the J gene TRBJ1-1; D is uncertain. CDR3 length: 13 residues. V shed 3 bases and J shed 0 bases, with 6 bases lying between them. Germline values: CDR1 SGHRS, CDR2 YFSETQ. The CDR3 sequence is CASSSTVNTEAFF. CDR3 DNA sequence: TGCGCCAGCAGCTCAACGGTGAACACTGAAGCTTTCTTT.

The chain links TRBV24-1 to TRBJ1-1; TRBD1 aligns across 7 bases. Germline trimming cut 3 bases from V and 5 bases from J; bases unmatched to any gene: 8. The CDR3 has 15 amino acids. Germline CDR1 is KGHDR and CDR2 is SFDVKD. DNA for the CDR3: TGTGCCACCAGTGATCCCCGACAGGGAGGAACTGAAGCTTTCTTT. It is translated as CATSDPRQGGTEAFF.

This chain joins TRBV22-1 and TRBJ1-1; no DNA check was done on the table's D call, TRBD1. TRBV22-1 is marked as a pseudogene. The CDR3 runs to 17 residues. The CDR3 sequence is CPGSASTPGDMNTEAFF. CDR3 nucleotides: TGTCCTGGGAGCGCTTCCACCCCAGGGGACATGAACACTGAAGCTTTCTTT.

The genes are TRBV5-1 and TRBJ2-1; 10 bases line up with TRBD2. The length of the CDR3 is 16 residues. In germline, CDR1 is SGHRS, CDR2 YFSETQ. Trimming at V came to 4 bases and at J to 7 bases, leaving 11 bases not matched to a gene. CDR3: CASSPPGLANTNEQFF. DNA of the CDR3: TGCGCCAGCAGCCCCCCGGGACTAGCGAACACTAATGAGCAGTTCTTC.

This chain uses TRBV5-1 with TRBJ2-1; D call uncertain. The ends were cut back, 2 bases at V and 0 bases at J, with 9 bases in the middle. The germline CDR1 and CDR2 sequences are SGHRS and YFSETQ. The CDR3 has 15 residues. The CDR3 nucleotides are TGCGCCAGCAGCTTTACTGCAAGCTCCTACAATGAGCAGTTCTTC. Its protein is CASSFTASSYNEQFF.

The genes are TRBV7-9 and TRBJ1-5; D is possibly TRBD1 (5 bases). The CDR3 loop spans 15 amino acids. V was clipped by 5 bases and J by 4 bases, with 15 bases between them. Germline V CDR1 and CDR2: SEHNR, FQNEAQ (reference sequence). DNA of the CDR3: TGTGCCAGCAGCATCGGGACTAGTATGAATCAGCCCCAGCATTTT. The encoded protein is CASSIGTSMNQPQHF. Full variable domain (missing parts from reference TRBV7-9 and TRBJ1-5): DTGVSQNPRHKITKRGQNVTFRCDPISEHNRLYWYRQTLGQGPEFLTYFQNEAQLEKSRLLSDRFSAERPKGSFSTLEIQRTEQGDSAMYLCASSIGTSMNQPQHFGDGTRLSIL.

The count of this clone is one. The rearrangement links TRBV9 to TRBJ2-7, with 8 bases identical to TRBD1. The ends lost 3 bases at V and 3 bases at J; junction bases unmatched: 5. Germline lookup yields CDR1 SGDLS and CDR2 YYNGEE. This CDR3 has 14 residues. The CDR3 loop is CASSGGQGFYEQYF. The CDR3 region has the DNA TGTGCCAGCAGCGGAGGACAGGGTTTCTACGAGCAGTACTTC. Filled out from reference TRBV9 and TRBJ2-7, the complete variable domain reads DSGVTQTPKHLITATGQRVTLRCSPRSGDLSVYWYQQSLDQGLQFLIQYYNGEERAKGNILERFSAQQFPDLHSELNLSSLELGDSALYFCASSGGQGFYEQYFGPGTRLTVT.

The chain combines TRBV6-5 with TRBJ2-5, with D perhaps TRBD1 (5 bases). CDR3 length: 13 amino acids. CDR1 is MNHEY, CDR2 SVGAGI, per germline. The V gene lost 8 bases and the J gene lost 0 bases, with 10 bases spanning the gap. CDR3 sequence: CASGALYQETQYF. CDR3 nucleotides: TGTGCCAGCGGGGCACTCTACCAAGAGACCCAGTACTTC.

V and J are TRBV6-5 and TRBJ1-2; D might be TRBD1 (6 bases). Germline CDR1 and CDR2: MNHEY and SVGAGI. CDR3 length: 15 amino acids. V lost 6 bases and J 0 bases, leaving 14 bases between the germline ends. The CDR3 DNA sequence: TGTGCCAGCAGCGGGAGGGGGTTAGCTAACTATGGCTACACCTTC. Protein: CASSGRGLANYGYTF.

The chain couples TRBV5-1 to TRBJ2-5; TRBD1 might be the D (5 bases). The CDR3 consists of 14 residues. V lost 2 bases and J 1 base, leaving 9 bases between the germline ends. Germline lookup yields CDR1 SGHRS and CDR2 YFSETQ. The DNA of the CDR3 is TGCGCCAGCAGCTTTGGGCAGGGCCAAGAGACCCAGTACTTC. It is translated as CASSFGQGQETQYF.